A single sample is the source of the 13 T cell receptor beta chains below, sequenced in a study of response to subunit inactivated influenza vaccine. TCRdb re-derived calls from the RT-PCR reads in MiXCR, one entry per CDR3 protein. Among about 170,000 distinct CDR3 sequences listed, about 10% were seen once. The sample consisted of CD8+ T cells sorted from PBMCs, taken roughly 24 months after vaccination. The origin of the receptors is a man aged 50 to 69 who received an inactivated influenza vaccine.

V usage is TRBV12-3 or TRBV12-4 and J usage is TRBJ2-7; 7 bases map to TRBD2. The CDR3 is 14 amino acids. Germline trimming cut 6 bases from V and 4 bases from J; bases unmatched to any gene: 9. The CDR3 region is CASSLKRGIYEQYF. The CDR3 DNA reads TGTGCCAGCAGCCTTAAGCGGGGAATATACGAGCAGTACTTC.

This chain joins TRBV7-8 and TRBJ2-7; D is possibly TRBD2 (6 bases). V was cut by 5 bases and J by 5 bases, with 16 bases left in between. This CDR3 is 14 amino acids long. CDR1 is SGHVS, CDR2 FQNEAQ, per germline. This CDR3 reads CASSTGTRGHEQYF. In DNA form, the CDR3 reads TGTGCCAGCAGCACCGGGACTCGAGGCCACGAGCAGTACTTC. Filled out from reference TRBV7-8 and TRBJ2-7, the complete variable domain reads GAGVSQSPRYKVAKRGQDVALRCDPISGHVSLFWYQQALGQGPEFLTYFQNEAQLDKSGLPSDRFFAERPEGSVSTLKIQRTQQEDSAVYLCASSTGTRGHEQYFGPGTRLTVT.

The sample holds a few counts of this clonotype. At one end the junction does not follow the germline gene, possibly because of a read error. The J gene is TRBJ2-7, the V gene TRBV28; TRBD1 agrees at 9 bases. The CDR3 loop spans 15 amino acids. CDR1 and CDR2 (germline): MDHEN, SYDVKM. The CDR3 is CASSPNRDRVLVWDF. For the CDR3, the DNA is TGTGCCAGCAGTCCGAACCGGGACAGGGTTTTGGTGTGGGACTTC.

This clonotype occurred many times. The chain links TRBV12-3 or TRBV12-4 to TRBJ1-5; TRBD1 is a possible D gene (6 bases). The CDR3 totals 14 residues. The germline V and J ends were trimmed by 1 base and 5 bases, with 9 bases remaining between them. The CDR3 nucleotides read TGTGCCAGCAGTTTAGAAGGACAGTATCAGCCCCAGCATTTT. Its translation is CASSLEGQYQPQHF.

In this sample, this clonotype turned up a few times. The genes are TRBV29-1 and TRBJ2-2; D call uncertain. From germline, CDR1 is SQVTM and CDR2 ANQGSEA. This CDR3 has 13 residues. V shed 5 bases and J shed 1 base, with 8 bases lying between them. Written as DNA, the CDR3 is TGCAGCGTTACGGCGGAGAACACCGGGGAGCTGTTTTTT. Its translation is CSVTAENTGELFF.

In this sample, this clonotype turned up a few times. The chain is built from TRBV25-1 and TRBJ1-1; possibly TRBD1 for D (5 bases). Germline values: CDR1 MGHDK, CDR2 SYGVNS. V was pared by 5 bases and J by 3 bases, with 10 bases between. This CDR3 comprises 13 residues. CDR3 amino acids: CASSPGLYTEAFF. The CDR3, as DNA: TGTGCCAGCAGTCCAGGGTTGTACACTGAAGCTTTCTTT.

This clonotype was counted between two and nine times. The rearrangement joins TRBV29-1 to TRBJ2-3; D possibly uses TRBD1 or TRBD2 (5 bases each). Germline assignment: CDR1 SQVTM and CDR2 ANQGSEA. The CDR3 length is 13 residues. V lost 1 base and J 2 bases, leaving 7 bases between the germline ends. The CDR3 is CSVEVGATDTQYF. CDR3 in DNA: TGCAGCGTTGAAGTCGGGGCCACAGATACGCAGTATTTT.

This clonotype was observed many times. For the CDR3, the DNA is TGTGCCAGCAGTTCGCTAACTAGCGGGAGTGGAGATGAGCAGTTCTTC. This encodes CASSSLTSGSGDEQFF. The V call is TRBV27, the J call TRBJ2-1, with 11 bases aligning to TRBD2. The CDR3 runs 16 residues. V lost 4 bases and J lost 8; bases outside the gene matches: 10. Germline CDR1 MNHEY, CDR2 SMNVEV (reference sequence).

The rearrangement links TRBV7-9 to TRBJ1-2; no definite D call. The CDR3 totals 12 residues. The V and J ends lost 5 bases and 8 bases respectively, with 12 bases between them. Per the germline V gene, CDR1 is SEHNR and CDR2 is FQNEAQ (reference sequence). The CDR3 reads CASSLGPVGYTF. The CDR3 bases are TGTGCCAGCAGCCTCGGACCGGTCGGCTACACCTTC.

This chain joins TRBV11-2 and TRBJ2-5; D may be TRBD2 (6 bases). The germline V and J ends were trimmed by 5 bases and 6 bases, with 19 bases remaining between them. Germline V CDR1 and CDR2: SGHAT, FQNNGV. CDR3 length equals 15 residues. CDR3 region: CASSVNLVGGKTQYF. CDR3 nucleotide sequence: TGTGCCAGCAGCGTCAACTTGGTGGGGGGAAAGACCCAGTACTTC. Variable domain in full (rest from reference TRBV11-2 and TRBJ2-5): EAGVAQSPRYKIIEKRQSVAFWCNPISGHATLYWYQQILGQGPKLLIQFQNNGVVDDSQLPKDRFSAERLKGVDSTLKIQPAKLEDSAVYLCASSVNLVGGKTQYFGPGTRLLVL.

This clonotype was found many times. The V gene is TRBV12-3 or TRBV12-4, the J gene TRBJ2-1, with 9 bases lining up with TRBD2. V was pared by 5 bases and J by 7 bases, with 6 bases of the junction left unmatched. This CDR3 contains 14 residues. In nucleotides, the CDR3 is TGTGCCAGCAGTATAAGCGGGGGGTTTAATGAGCAGTTCTTC. Protein: CASSISGGFNEQFF.

This clonotype was seen more than once but under ten times. This chain connects TRBV25-1 to TRBJ1-1; D uncertain. V was pared by 0 bases and J by 5 bases, with 16 bases between. CDR3 size: 16 residues. Germline V gene sequence: CDR1 MGHDK, CDR2 SYGVNS. CDR3: CASSEYGVIAGTEAFF. The CDR3 DNA sequence: TGTGCCAGCAGTGAATATGGGGTAATAGCGGGAACTGAAGCTTTCTTT. The full variable domain, in which reference TRBV25-1 and TRBJ1-1 provide the parts outside the CDR3, is EADIYQTPRYLVIGTGKKITLECSQTMGHDKMYWYQQDPGMELHLIHYSYGVNSTEKGDLSSESTVSRIRTEHFPLTLESARPSHTSQYLCASSEYGVIAGTEAFFGQGTRLTVV.

The chain combines TRBV5-6 with TRBJ1-1; TRBD1 is a possible D gene (6 bases). CDR1 and CDR2 from the germline V gene are SGHDT and YYEEEE. The CDR3 loop spans 16 amino acids. V gave up 2 bases and J gave up 5 bases, with 19 bases separating them. The CDR3 DNA sequence: TGTGCCAGCAGCTTTTTCGGTTGGGGGGCACGGACTGAAGCTTTCTTT. Protein product: CASSFFGWGARTEAFF.